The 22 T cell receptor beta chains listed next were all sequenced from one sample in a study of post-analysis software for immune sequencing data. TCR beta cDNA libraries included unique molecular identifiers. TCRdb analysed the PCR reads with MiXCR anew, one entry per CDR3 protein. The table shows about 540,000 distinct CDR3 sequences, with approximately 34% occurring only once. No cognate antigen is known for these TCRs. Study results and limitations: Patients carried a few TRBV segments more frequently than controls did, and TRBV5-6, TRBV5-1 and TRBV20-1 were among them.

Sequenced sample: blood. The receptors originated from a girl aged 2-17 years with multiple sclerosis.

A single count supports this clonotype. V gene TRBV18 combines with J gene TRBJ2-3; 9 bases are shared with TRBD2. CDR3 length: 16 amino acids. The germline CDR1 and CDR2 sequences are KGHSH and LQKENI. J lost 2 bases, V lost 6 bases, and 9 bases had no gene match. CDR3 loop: CASSLKRGELTDTQYF. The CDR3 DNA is TGTGCCAGCTCCCTGAAGCGGGGGGAGCTCACAGATACGCAGTATTTT.

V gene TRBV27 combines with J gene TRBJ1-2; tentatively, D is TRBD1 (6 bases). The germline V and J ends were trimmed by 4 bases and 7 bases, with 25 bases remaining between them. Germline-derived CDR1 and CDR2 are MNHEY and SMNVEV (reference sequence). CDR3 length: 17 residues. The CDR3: CASSSPRMAGETGGYTF. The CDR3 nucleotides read TGTGCCAGCAGTTCCCCTCGGATGGCAGGGGAAACTGGTGGCTACACCTTC.

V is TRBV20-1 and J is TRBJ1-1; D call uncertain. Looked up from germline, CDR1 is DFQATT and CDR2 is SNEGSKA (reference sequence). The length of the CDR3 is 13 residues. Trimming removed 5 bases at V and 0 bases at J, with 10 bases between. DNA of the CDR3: TGCAGTGCTGTCCGGACGCTGAACACTGAAGCTTTCTTT. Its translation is CSAVRTLNTEAFF.

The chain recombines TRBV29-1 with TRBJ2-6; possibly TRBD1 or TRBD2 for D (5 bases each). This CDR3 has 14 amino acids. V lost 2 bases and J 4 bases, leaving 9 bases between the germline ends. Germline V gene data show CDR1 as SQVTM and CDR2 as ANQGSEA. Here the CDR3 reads CSVESGAGANVLTF. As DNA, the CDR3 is TGCAGCGTTGAATCCGGGGCCGGGGCCAACGTCCTGACTTTC.

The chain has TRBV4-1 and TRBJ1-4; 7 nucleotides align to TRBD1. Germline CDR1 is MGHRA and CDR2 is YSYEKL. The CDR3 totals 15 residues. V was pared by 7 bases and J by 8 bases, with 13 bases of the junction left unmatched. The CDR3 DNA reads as TGCGCCAGCACCCCAGAAGGGGGCCTAGGGGAAAAACTGTTTTTT. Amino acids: CASTPEGGLGEKLFF.

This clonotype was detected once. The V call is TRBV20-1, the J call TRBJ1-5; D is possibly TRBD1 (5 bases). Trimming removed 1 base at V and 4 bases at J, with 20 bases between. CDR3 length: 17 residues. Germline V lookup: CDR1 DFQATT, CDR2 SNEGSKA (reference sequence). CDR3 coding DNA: TGCAGTGCTAGAGGGGATTTAACAACAAGGGGAAATCAGCCCCAGCATTTT. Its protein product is CSARGDLTTRGNQPQHF.

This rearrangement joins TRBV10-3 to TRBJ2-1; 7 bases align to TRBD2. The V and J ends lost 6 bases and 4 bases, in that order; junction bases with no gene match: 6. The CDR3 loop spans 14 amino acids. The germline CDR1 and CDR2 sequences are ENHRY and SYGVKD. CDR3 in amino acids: CAISRTSGYNEQFF. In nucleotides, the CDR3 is TGTGCCATCAGCCGGACTAGTGGTTACAATGAGCAGTTCTTC.

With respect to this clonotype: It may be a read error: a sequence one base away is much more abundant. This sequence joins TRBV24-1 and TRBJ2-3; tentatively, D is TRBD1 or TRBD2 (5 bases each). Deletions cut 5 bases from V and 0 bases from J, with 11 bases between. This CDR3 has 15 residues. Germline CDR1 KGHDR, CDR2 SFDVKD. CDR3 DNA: TGTGCCACCAGTGTGGGGGAAATGAGCACAGATACGCAGTATTTT. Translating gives CATSVGEMSTDTQYF.

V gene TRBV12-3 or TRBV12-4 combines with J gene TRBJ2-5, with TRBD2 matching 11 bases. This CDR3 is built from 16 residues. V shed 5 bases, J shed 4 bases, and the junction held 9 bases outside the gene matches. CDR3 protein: CASSQGLAATRETQYF. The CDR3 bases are TGTGCCAGCAGTCAGGGACTAGCGGCCACTCGAGAGACCCAGTACTTC.

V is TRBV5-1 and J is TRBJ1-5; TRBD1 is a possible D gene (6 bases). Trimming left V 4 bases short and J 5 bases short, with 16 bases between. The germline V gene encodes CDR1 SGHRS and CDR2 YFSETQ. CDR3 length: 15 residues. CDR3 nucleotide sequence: TGCGCCAGCAGCCTGGTTTGGGGGGCCGATCAGCCCCAGCATTTT. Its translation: CASSLVWGADQPQHF. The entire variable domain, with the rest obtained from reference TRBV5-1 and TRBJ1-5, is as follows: KAGVTQTPRYLIKTRGQQVTLSCSPISGHRSVSWYQQTPGQGLQFLFEYFSETQRNKGNFPGRFSGRQFSNSRSEMNVSTLELGDSALYLCASSLVWGADQPQHFGDGTRLSIL.

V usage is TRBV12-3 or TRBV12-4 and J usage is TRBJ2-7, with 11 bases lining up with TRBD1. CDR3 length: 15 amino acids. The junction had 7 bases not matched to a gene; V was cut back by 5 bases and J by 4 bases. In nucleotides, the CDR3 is TGTGCCAGCAGTAGTCCGGGACAGGGGGAGTACGAGCAGTACTTC. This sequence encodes CASSSPGQGEYEQYF.

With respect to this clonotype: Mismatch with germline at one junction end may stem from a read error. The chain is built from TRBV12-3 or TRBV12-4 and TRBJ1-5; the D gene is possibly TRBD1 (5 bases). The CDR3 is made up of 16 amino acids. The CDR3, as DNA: TGTACCAGCAGTTTAGGGCAGGGTGGAGTTAGTCAGCCCCAGCATTTT. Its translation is CTSSLGQGGVSQPQHF.

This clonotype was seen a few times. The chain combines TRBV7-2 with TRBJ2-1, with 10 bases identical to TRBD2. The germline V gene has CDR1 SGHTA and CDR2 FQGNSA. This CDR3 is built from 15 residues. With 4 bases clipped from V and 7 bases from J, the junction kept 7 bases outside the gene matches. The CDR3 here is CASSSKRGGMNEQFF. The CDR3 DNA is TGTGCCAGCAGCTCCAAGCGGGGGGGAATGAATGAGCAGTTCTTC.

The CDR3 spells CSATSLRGATYGYTF. CDR3 coding DNA: TGCAGCGCAACTTCTCTGCGGGGGGCGACCTATGGCTACACCTTC. The chain is built from TRBV20-1 and TRBJ1-2, with D possibly TRBD1 on 6 matching bases. Germline V CDR1 and CDR2: DFQATT, SNEGSKA (reference sequence). This CDR3 is built from 15 residues.

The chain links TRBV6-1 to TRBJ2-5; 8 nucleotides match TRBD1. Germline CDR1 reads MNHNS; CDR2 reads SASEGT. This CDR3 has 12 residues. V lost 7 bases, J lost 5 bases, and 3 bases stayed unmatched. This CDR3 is CASIPGGETQYF. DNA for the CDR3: TGTGCCAGCATTCCAGGGGGCGAGACCCAGTACTTC.

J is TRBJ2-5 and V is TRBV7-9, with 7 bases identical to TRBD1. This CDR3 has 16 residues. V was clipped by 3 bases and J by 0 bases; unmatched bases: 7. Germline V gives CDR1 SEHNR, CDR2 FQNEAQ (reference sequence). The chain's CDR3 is CASSFGQEMYQETQYF. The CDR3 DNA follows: TGTGCCAGCAGCTTTGGACAGGAGATGTACCAAGAGACCCAGTACTTC.

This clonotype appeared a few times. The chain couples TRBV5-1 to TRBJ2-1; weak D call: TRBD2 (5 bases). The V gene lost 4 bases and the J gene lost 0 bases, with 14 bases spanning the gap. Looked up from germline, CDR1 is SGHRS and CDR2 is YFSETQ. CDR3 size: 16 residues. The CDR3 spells CASSREEVSSYNEQFF. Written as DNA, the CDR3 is TGCGCCAGCAGCCGTGAGGAGGTGAGCTCCTACAATGAGCAGTTCTTC.

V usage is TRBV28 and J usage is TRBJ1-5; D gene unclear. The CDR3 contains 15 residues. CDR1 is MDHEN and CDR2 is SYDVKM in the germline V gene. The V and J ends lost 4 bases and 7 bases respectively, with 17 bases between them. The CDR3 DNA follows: TGTGCCAGCAGTTCCCCGGGTAGACTGGGACAGCCCCAGCATTTT. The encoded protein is CASSSPGRLGQPQHF.

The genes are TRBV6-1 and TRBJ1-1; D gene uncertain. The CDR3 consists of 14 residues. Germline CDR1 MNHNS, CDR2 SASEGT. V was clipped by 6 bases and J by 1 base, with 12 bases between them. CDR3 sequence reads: CASSWDGPNTEAFF. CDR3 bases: TGTGCCAGCAGCTGGGATGGGCCGAACACTGAAGCTTTCTTT.

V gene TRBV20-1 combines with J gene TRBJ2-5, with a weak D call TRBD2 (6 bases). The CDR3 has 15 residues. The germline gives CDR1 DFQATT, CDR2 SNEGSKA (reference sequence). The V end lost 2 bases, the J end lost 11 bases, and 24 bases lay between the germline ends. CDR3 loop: CSARTGLSHAYKQYF. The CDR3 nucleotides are TGCAGTGCTAGAACAGGACTATCCCACGCCTACAAGCAGTACTTC.

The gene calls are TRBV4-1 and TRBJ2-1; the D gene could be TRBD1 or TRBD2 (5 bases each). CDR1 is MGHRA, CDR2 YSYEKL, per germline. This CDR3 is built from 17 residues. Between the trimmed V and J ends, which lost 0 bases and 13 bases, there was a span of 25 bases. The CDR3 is CASSQDSGTVGKETQFF. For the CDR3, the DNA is TGCGCCAGCAGCCAAGATTCAGGGACGGTTGGCAAAGAGACCCAGTTCTTC.

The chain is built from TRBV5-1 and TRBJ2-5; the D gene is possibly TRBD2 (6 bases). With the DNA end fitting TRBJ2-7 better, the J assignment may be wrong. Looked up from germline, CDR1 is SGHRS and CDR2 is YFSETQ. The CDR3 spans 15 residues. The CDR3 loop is CASSLRGVRRDEQYF. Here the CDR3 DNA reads TGCGCCAGCAGCTTGCGCGGGGTCCGGAGGGACGAGCAGTACTTC.